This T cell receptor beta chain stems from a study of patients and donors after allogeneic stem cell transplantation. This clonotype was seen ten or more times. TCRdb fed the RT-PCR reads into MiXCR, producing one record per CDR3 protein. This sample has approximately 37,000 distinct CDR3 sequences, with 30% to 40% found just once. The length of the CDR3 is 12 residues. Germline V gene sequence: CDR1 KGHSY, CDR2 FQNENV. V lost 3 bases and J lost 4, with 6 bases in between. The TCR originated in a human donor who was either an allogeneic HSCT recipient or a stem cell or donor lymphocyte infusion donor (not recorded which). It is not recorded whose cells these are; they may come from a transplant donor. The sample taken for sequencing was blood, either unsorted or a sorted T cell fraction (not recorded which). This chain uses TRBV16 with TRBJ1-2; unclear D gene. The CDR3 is CASSQGRYGYTF. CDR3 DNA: TGTGCCAGCAGCCAGGGTCGCTATGGCTACACCTTC.